These 26 T cell receptor beta chains came from one sample sequenced in a study of regulatory T cells in long-lasting Graves disease. Time point: persistent/refractory GD, antithyroid drugs over 5 years with positive TRAb. PBMC-derived RNA was used for the TCR library. With iRepertoire HTBI primers and Arm-PCR of CDR3 regions, TCR beta libraries were built. TCRdb recomputed calls from the multiplex PCR reads with MiXCR, one row per CDR3 protein. The sample contains approximately 380,000 distinct CDR3 sequences, less than 25% of which appear only once. Sample: peripheral blood mononuclear cells (PBMCs), taken when the disease was refractory, from a patient treated with antithyroid drugs. These receptors were taken from a female donor with Graves disease.

This clonotype was counted at least ten times. V and J are TRBV29-1 and TRBJ2-5; the match to TRBD2 covers 12 bases. The CDR3 has 15 residues. Unmatched junction bases numbered 4, after V lost 4 bases and J lost 1 base. CDR1 and CDR2 (germline): SQVTM, ANQGSEA. CDR3 region: CSVGGLAGPQETQYF. The CDR3 region has the DNA TGCAGCGTTGGTGGACTAGCGGGACCCCAAGAGACCCAGTACTTC.

The rearrangement uses TRBV11-3 and TRBJ2-5; TRBD2 matches at 7 bases. This CDR3 is 16 amino acids long. Trimming removed 1 base from V and 2 bases from J; junction bases left unmatched: 7. Per germline, CDR1 SGHNT and CDR2 YENEEA. DNA of the CDR3: TGTGCCAGCAGCTTAGGACAGAGGACTAGTCAAGAGACCCAGTACTTC. As protein: CASSLGQRTSQETQYF.

The chain joins TRBV28 to TRBJ2-1; TRBD2 matches 14 bases. Germline V CDR1 and CDR2: MDHEN, SYDVKM. The V segment lost 7 bases and the J segment 7 bases; nucleotides outside the gene matches: 6. The CDR3 runs 15 residues. The CDR3 DNA reads TGTGCCAGCATCGCCGGGACTAGCGGGAGTAATGAGCAGTTCTTC. As protein: CASIAGTSGSNEQFF.

This clonotype was recorded many times. The chain has TRBV3-1 and TRBJ1-5, with a weak D call TRBD1 (6 bases). Germline V gene sequence: CDR1 LGHDT, CDR2 YNNKEL (reference sequence). The CDR3 has 14 amino acids. Deletions cut 4 bases from V and 4 bases from J, with 11 bases between. The CDR3 loop reads CASSPYRDNQPQHF. CDR3 bases: TGTGCCAGCAGCCCTTACAGGGATAATCAGCCCCAGCATTTT.

J is TRBJ2-5 and V is TRBV20-1, with D possibly called TRBD1 or TRBD2 (6 bases each). Germline CDR1 reads DFQATT; CDR2 reads SNEGSKA (reference sequence). The V end was cut by 0 bases, the J end by 4 bases, with 12 bases between. The length of the CDR3 is 14 residues. The DNA for the CDR3 is TGCAGTGCTAGAGAGACTCGGGGGCTAGAGACCCAGTACTTC. Encoded protein: CSARETRGLETQYF.

This clonotype appeared many times. The rearrangement joins TRBV10-2 to TRBJ2-7; 10 bases line up with TRBD2. V gave up 6 bases and J gave up 4 bases; unmatched junction bases: 9. CDR1 is WSHSY, CDR2 SAAADI, per germline. This CDR3 region has 15 residues. This CDR3 is CASSARDSGRYEQYF. CDR3 nucleotides: TGCGCCAGCAGCGCACGGGATAGCGGGAGGTACGAGCAGTACTTC.

This clonotype has a count of ten or more. This chain joins TRBV29-1 and TRBJ1-1; D call uncertain. Germline loops: CDR1 SQVTM, CDR2 ANQGSEA. V was clipped by 6 bases and J by 5 bases, with 10 bases between them. The CDR3 consists of 11 residues. CDR3 region: CSVPSGTEAFF. Written as DNA, the CDR3 is TGCAGCGTGCCGTCCGGGACTGAAGCTTTCTTT.

The chain links TRBV20-1 to TRBJ1-6, with 7 bases identical to TRBD1. Trimming removed 5 bases from V and 8 bases from J; junction bases left unmatched: 15. This CDR3 region has 16 residues. Germline V gives CDR1 DFQATT, CDR2 SNEGSKA (reference sequence). CDR3 sequence (DNA): TGCAGTGCTCGACAGGGCCCACAAAGCACGTATTCACCCCTCCACTTT. Translating it yields CSARQGPQSTYSPLHF.

The chain couples TRBV6-1 to TRBJ1-6; D gene unclear. The CDR3 has 15 amino acids. V lost 6 bases, J lost 11 bases, and 20 bases lay in between. Germline CDR1 is MNHNS and CDR2 is SASEGT. This CDR3 is CASSTSGMGDAPLHF. The CDR3, as DNA: TGTGCCAGCAGCACCTCCGGGATGGGAGACGCACCCCTCCACTTT.

J is TRBJ2-7 and V is TRBV6-1; 12 bases align to TRBD2. The germline gives CDR1 MNHNS, CDR2 SASEGT. The CDR3 runs 18 residues. Trimming cost V 5 bases and J 0 bases; bases outside gene matches: 11. The CDR3, as DNA: TGTGCCAGCAGTAGGAATCTAGCGGGAGGGAGAAGCTCCTACGAGCAGTACTTC. This encodes CASSRNLAGGRSSYEQYF.

In its sample, this clonotype was seen once. The chain employs TRBV19 and TRBJ1-1; D is uncertain. The CDR3 consists of 14 residues. Germline V gene lookup returns CDR1 LNHDA and CDR2 SQIVND (reference sequence). With 9 bases removed from V and 6 bases from J, the gap between germline ends came to 20 bases. CDR3 amino acids: CASQQSGANAEAFF. Here the CDR3 DNA reads TGTGCCAGCCAACAGAGTGGTGCGAATGCTGAAGCTTTCTTT.

This clonotype was seen repeatedly, ten times or more. This chain joins TRBV5-4 and TRBJ2-7; the D call may be TRBD1 or TRBD2 (6 bases each). CDR1 and CDR2 (germline): SGHNT, YYREEE (reference sequence). V dropped 3 bases and J dropped 5 bases, with 9 bases sitting between them. The CDR3 is made up of 12 amino acids. The chain's CDR3 is CASSWGAHEQYF. The CDR3 nucleotides read TGTGCCAGCAGCTGGGGGGCCCACGAGCAGTACTTC.

The V gene is TRBV20-1, the J gene TRBJ2-7; 9 bases map to TRBD2. The length of the CDR3 is 15 residues. Germline assignment: CDR1 DFQATT and CDR2 SNEGSKA (reference sequence). V lost 6 bases to trimming and J lost 5 bases; unmatched junction nucleotides: 14. This CDR3 reads CSAAGGIAGVHEQYF. DNA for the CDR3: TGCAGTGCCGCGGGAGGGATAGCGGGAGTGCACGAGCAGTACTTC.

This chain uses TRBV4-1 with TRBJ2-7; 8 nucleotides match TRBD1. The length of the CDR3 is 12 residues. Germline trimming cut 2 bases from V and 6 bases from J; bases unmatched to any gene: 0. Germline V lookup: CDR1 MGHRA, CDR2 YSYEKL. CDR3 amino acids: CASSQTGGEQYF. The DNA for the CDR3 is TGCGCCAGCAGCCAAACAGGGGGCGAGCAGTACTTC.

At least ten counts were recorded for this clonotype. This rearrangement joins TRBV6-1 to TRBJ1-6, with a tentative D call TRBD1 (6 bases). The CDR3 is 12 amino acids. Germline lookup yields CDR1 MNHNS and CDR2 SASEGT. The germline V and J ends were trimmed by 6 bases and 9 bases, with 9 bases remaining between them. Here the CDR3 reads CASRQGSSPLHF. CDR3 DNA: TGTGCCAGCAGACAGGGAAGTTCACCCCTCCACTTT.

This clonotype has ten or more counts. The chain uses TRBV3-1 and TRBJ1-2; 8 positions match TRBD1. Looked up from germline, CDR1 is LGHDT and CDR2 is YNNKEL (reference sequence). Germline trimming cut 0 bases from V and 6 bases from J; bases unmatched to any gene: 9. The CDR3 sequence is 16 residues long. The CDR3 reads CASSQDRTGGRDGYTF. DNA of the CDR3: TGTGCCAGCAGCCAAGATCGAACAGGGGGAAGGGATGGCTACACCTTC.

The genes are TRBV20-1 and TRBJ1-2; 9 bases are a match to TRBD1. Germline CDR1 and CDR2: DFQATT and SNEGSKA (reference sequence). J gave up 7 bases and V 3 bases, and 9 bases lay outside the gene matches. The CDR3 has 14 residues. The CDR3 is CSASTGQGFIGYTF. The CDR3 nucleotides are TGCAGTGCTAGCACGGGACAGGGCTTCATTGGCTACACCTTC.

Details on this clonotype: A much larger clonotype is one base distant, so this may be a read error. V gene TRBV7-2 combines with J gene TRBJ2-7; TRBD2 agrees at 8 bases. The CDR3 has 14 amino acids. Germline CDR1 is SGHTA and CDR2 is FQGNSA. Trimming cost V 5 bases and J 6 bases; bases outside gene matches: 9. CDR3 DNA: TGTGCCAGCAGCCCCCCCGGGAGGGGAGGCGAGCAGTACTTC. Translation gives CASSPPGRGGEQYF.

This clonotype has at least ten counts. This rearrangement joins TRBV7-2 to TRBJ1-1; tentatively, D is TRBD1 (5 bases). V was cut by 0 bases and J by 1 base, with 9 bases left in between. CDR1 and CDR2 (germline): SGHTA, FQGNSA. CDR3 length: 15 residues. This chain's CDR3 is CASSLAMGGNTEAFF. The DNA for the CDR3 is TGTGCCAGCAGCTTAGCGATGGGGGGGAACACTGAAGCTTTCTTT.

The V gene is TRBV15, the J gene TRBJ1-1, with 7 positions matching TRBD1. CDR1 and CDR2 (germline): LNHNV, YYDKDF (reference sequence). This CDR3 comprises 13 residues. With 5 bases clipped from V and 8 bases from J, the junction kept 8 bases outside the gene matches. CDR3 sequence: CATSQTRDREAFF. For the CDR3, the DNA is TGTGCCACCAGCCAAACCCGGGACAGAGAAGCTTTCTTT. Looking up the rest from reference TRBV15 and TRBJ1-1 gives the full variable domain: DAMVIQNPRYQVTQFGKPVTLSCSQTLNHNVMYWYQQKSSQAPKLLFHYYDKDFNNEADTPDNFQSRRPNTSFCFLDIRSPGLGDTAMYLCATSQTRDREAFFGQGTRLTVV.

This clonotype was seen ten or more times. The chain recombines TRBV6-2 or TRBV6-3 with TRBJ1-1, with a weak D call TRBD1 (6 bases). Germline CDR1 is MNHEY and CDR2 is SVGEGT. V lost 0 bases, J lost 0 bases, and 20 bases lay in between. This CDR3 region has 19 residues. The CDR3 here is CASSYSTQDSVGVNTEAFF. For the CDR3, the DNA is TGTGCCAGCAGTTACTCCACCCAGGACAGTGTAGGAGTGAACACTGAAGCTTTCTTT.

This clonotype was seen a few times. The V gene is TRBV5-6, the J gene TRBJ1-2; D is possibly TRBD1 (6 bases). Trimming left V 3 bases short and J 3 bases short, with 18 bases between. Germline CDR1 SGHDT, CDR2 YYEEEE. This CDR3 has 16 residues. CDR3 in amino acids: CASSSWDTEWDYGYTF. The CDR3, as DNA: TGTGCCAGCAGCTCCTGGGACACCGAATGGGACTATGGCTACACCTTC.

The chain is built from TRBV12-3 or TRBV12-4 and TRBJ2-1; the D gene is possibly TRBD1 (6 bases). This CDR3 has 13 residues. V lost 3 bases to trimming and J lost 7 bases, with 10 bases between them. The CDR3 DNA is TGTGCCAGCAGTTTGGGGCAGGGGAATGAGCAGTTCTTC. Encoded protein: CASSLGQGNEQFF.

This clonotype was seen only a few times. The gene calls are TRBV20-1 and TRBJ2-5; D ambiguous. The CDR3 is 14 amino acids. Trimming pared 0 bases from V and 4 bases from J, leaving 12 bases between. Per the germline V gene, CDR1 is DFQATT and CDR2 is SNEGSKA (reference sequence). The DNA for the CDR3 is TGCAGTGCTAGAGATCTAACAGCCTTAGAGACCCAGTACTTC. Translating gives CSARDLTALETQYF.

The chain has TRBV12-3 or TRBV12-4 and TRBJ1-2, with 8 positions matching TRBD1. The CDR3 is made up of 12 amino acids. The junction had 5 bases not matched to a gene; V was cut back by 6 bases and J by 8 bases. The CDR3 nucleotides are TGTGCCAGCAGCCAGACAGGGGTCGGCTACACCTTC. Protein product: CASSQTGVGYTF.

The sample holds a few counts of this clonotype. The chain couples TRBV7-9 to TRBJ1-1; D uncertain. The germline gives CDR1 SEHNR, CDR2 FQNEAQ (reference sequence). The CDR3 covers 14 residues. Trimming took 5 bases from V and 1 from J, leaving 11 bases between them. Written as DNA, the CDR3 is TGTGCCAGCAGCCTACCCATTGCGAACACTGAAGCTTTCTTT. Its translation is CASSLPIANTEAFF.